The entry that follows covers one T cell receptor beta chain sequence. The CDR3 consists of 14 residues. V dropped 3 bases and J dropped 0 bases, with 8 bases sitting between them. The germline V gene encodes CDR1 LGHDT and CDR2 YNNKEL (reference sequence). The method was immunoSEQ multiplex PCR; TCRdb's version includes in-frame clones alone and lacks a portion of them. The sample has 150,000 to 160,000 clones, over 75% seen once. This sample is drawn from a study of blood T cell repertoires in COVID-19. This chain uses TRBV3-1 (or the pseudogene TRBV3-2) with TRBJ1-1; D remains unclear. The TCR comes from a woman in her thirties or forties with acute or convalescent COVID-19. Sequencing was performed on peripheral blood. CDR3 bases: TGTGCCAGCAGCCATTTCGGGATGAACACTGAAGCTTTCTTT. Residues: CASSHFGMNTEAFF.